This T cell receptor beta chain came from a study of cytomegalovirus exposure and HLA in healthy donors. About the research overall: Counted in an early data release were about 85 million unique TCRs from HLA-typed donors.

With 3 bases removed from V and 7 bases from J, the gap between germline ends came to 15 bases. The CDR3 length is 14 residues. Germline CDR1 reads SGHAT; CDR2 reads FQNNGV. The study ran its PCR with 60 Vbeta and 13 Jbeta primers. Method: immunoSEQ multiplex PCR; TCRdb's copy keeps in-frame clones and lacks some. The sample includes about 120,000 clones, roughly 80% seen only once; the top ten take about 3%. Study-wide results and limits: There were around 160 TCR beta chains listed as cytomegalovirus-associated. An analysis that was carried out later associated 17,000 or so TCR beta sequences with HLA alleles at 0.05 false discovery rate. A later analysis reported that several of the most significant clusters appeared to be linked to common viral pathogens, among them Epstein-Barr virus.

Points on this clone: Its antigen remains unidentified.

The J gene is TRBJ1-1, the V gene TRBV11-2, with D possibly TRBD1 on 6 matching bases. Sequencing was performed on PBMCs. This sequence originates from a woman aged 40 to 50 in good health and CMV-seropositive. The CDR3 DNA reads TGTGCCAGCAGCTTGGGGGCACAGGGCAGTGAAGCTTTCTTT. It specifies CASSLGAQGSEAFF. Full variable domain (outside the CDR3, taken from reference TRBV11-2 and TRBJ1-1): EAGVAQSPRYKIIEKRQSVAFWCNPISGHATLYWYQQILGQGPKLLIQFQNNGVVDDSQLPKDRFSAERLKGVDSTLKIQPAKLEDSAVYLCASSLGAQGSEAFFGQGTRLTVV.